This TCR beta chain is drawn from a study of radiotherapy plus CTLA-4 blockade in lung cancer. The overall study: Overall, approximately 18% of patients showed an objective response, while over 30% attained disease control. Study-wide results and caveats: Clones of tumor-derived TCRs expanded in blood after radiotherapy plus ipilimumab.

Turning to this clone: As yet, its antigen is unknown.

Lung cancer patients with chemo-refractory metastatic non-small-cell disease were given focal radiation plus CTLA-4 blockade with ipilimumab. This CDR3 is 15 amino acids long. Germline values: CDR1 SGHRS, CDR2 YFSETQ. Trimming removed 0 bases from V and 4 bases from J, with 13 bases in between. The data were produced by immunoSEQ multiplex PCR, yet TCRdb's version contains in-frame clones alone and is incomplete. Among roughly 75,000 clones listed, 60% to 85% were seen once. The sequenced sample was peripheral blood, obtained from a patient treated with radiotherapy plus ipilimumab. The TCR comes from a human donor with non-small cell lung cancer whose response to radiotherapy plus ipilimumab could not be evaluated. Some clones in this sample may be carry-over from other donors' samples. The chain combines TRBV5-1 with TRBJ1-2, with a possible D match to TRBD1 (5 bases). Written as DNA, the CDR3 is TGCGCCAGCAGCTTGGAATCAGGGCACTTCTATGGCTACACCTTC. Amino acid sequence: CASSLESGHFYGYTF. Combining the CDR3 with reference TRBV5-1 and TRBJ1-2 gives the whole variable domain KAGVTQTPRYLIKTRGQQVTLSCSPISGHRSVSWYQQTPGQGLQFLFEYFSETQRNKGNFPGRFSGRQFSNSRSEMNVSTLELGDSALYLCASSLESGHFYGYTFGSGTRLTVV.